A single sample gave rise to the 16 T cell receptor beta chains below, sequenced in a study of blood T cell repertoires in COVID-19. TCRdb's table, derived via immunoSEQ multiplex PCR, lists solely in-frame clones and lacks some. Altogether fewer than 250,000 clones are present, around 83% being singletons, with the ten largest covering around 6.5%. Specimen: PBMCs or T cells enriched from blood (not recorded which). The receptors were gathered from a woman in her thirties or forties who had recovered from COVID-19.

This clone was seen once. CDR3 nucleotide sequence: TGTGCCAGCAGCTCCCGGGGACAGGCCTACGAGCAGTACTTC. Translating gives CASSSRGQAYEQYF. This chain joins TRBV6-5 and TRBJ2-7, with 8 bases that match TRBD1. The CDR3 runs 14 residues. The V and J ends lost 6 bases and 2 bases, in that order; junction bases with no gene match: 6. CDR1 is MNHEY and CDR2 is SVGAGI in the germline V gene.

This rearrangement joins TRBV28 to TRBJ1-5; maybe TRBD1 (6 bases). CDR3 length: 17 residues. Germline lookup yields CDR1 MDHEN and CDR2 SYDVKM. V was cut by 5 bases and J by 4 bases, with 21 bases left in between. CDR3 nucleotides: TGTGCCAGCAGTAACCAACACATTGACAGGACGAATCAGCCCCAGCATTTT. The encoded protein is CASSNQHIDRTNQPQHF.

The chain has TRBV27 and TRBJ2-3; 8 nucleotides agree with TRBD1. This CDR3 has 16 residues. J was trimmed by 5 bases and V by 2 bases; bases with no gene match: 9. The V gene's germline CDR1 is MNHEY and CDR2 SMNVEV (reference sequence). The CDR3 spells CASSLNRGSVGDTQYF. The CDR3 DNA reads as TGTGCCAGCAGTTTAAACAGGGGGAGTGTAGGAGATACGCAGTATTTT.

The CDR3 sequence: CASRTWRSRENTIYF. As DNA, the CDR3 is TGTGCCAGCAGAACATGGCGGTCCCGTGAAAACACCATATATTTT. V gene TRBV11-2 combines with J gene TRBJ1-3; D gene uncertain. Trimming stripped 6 bases from V and 6 bases from J, with 18 bases between. CDR1 and CDR2 (germline): SGHAT, FQNNGV. The CDR3 length is 15 residues.

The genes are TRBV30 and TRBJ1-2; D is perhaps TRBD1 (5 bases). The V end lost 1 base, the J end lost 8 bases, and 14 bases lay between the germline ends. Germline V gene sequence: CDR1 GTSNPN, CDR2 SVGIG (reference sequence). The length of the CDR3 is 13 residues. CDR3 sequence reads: CAWSAPPGIGYTF. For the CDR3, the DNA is TGTGCCTGGAGTGCCCCCCCAGGGATCGGCTACACCTTC.

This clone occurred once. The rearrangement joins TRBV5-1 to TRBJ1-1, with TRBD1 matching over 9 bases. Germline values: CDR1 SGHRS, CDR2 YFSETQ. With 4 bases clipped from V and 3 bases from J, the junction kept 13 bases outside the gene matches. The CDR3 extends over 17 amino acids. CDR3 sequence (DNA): TGCGCCAGCAGCAAAGGACAGGGGTCGGTAGGGGACACTGAAGCTTTCTTT. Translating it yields CASSKGQGSVGDTEAFF.

CDR3 amino acids: CASSERQGRSDTQYF. CDR3 in DNA: TGTGCCAGCAGTGAACGGCAGGGAAGATCAGATACGCAGTATTTT. The V gene is TRBV2, the J gene TRBJ2-3, with D perhaps TRBD1 (5 bases). This CDR3 contains 15 residues. CDR1 and CDR2 (germline): SNHLY, FYNNEI. Trimming took 2 bases from V and 4 from J, leaving 13 bases between them. The variable domain in full, with the rest retrieved from reference TRBV2 and TRBJ2-3, is EPEVTQTPSHQVTQMGQEVILRCVPISNHLYFYWYRQILGQKVEFLVSFYNNEISEKSEIFDDQFSVERPDGSNFTLKIRSTKLEDSAMYFCASSERQGRSDTQYFGPGTRLTVL.

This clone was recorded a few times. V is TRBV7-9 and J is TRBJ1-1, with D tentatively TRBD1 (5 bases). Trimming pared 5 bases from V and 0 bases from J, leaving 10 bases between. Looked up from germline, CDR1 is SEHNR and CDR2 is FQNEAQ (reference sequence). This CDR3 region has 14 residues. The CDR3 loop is CASSGAALNTEAFF. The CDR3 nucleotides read TGTGCCAGCAGCGGGGCTGCGTTGAACACTGAAGCTTTCTTT.

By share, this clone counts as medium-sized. The CDR3 DNA reads TGTGCCAGCAGCTTAGCTCCAGGAAACACCGGGGAGCTGTTTTTT. Translating gives CASSLAPGNTGELFF. The chain joins TRBV7-9 to TRBJ2-2; no clear D gene. Trimming left V 0 bases short and J 2 bases short, with 7 bases between. This CDR3 region has 15 residues. CDR1 SEHNR and CDR2 FQNEAQ come from the germline V gene (reference sequence).

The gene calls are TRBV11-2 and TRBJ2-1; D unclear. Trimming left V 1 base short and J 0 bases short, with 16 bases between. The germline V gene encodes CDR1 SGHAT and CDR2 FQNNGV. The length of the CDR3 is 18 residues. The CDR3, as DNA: TGTGCCAGCAGCTTAGGCCAGAAGACAAGCAGCTCCTACAATGAGCAGTTCTTC. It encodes CASSLGQKTSSSYNEQFF.

Here the CDR3 DNA reads TGTGCCAGCACCCAGGTGGGCGAGCAGTACTTC. Encoded protein: CASTQVGEQYF. The V gene is TRBV7-9, the J gene TRBJ2-7; D call uncertain. This CDR3 has 11 residues. Germline V gene sequence: CDR1 SEHNR, CDR2 FQNEAQ (reference sequence). V was trimmed by 7 bases and J by 6 bases, leaving 10 bases between them.

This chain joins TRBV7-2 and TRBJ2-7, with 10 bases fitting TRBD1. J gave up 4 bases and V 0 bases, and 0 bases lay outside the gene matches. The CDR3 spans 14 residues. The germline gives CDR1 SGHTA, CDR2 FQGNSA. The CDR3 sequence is CASSLADRGYEQYF. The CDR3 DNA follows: TGTGCCAGCAGCTTAGCGGACAGGGGGTACGAGCAGTACTTC.

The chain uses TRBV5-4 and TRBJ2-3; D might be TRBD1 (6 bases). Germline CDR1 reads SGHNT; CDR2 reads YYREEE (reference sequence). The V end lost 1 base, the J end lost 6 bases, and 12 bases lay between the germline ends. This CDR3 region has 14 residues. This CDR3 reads CASSLLSRGDTQYF. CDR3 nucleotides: TGTGCCAGCAGCTTGTTGTCCAGGGGTGATACGCAGTATTTT.

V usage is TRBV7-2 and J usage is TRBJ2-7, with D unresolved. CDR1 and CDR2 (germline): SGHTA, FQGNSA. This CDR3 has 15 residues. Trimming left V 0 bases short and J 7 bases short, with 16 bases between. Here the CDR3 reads CASSLARVARGEQYF. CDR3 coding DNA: TGTGCCAGCAGCTTAGCGCGAGTAGCCCGTGGGGAGCAGTACTTC.

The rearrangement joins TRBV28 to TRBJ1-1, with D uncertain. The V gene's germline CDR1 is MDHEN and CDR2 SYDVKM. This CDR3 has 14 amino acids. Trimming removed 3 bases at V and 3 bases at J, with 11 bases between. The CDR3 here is CASSLRAGYTEAFF. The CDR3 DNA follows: TGTGCCAGCAGTTTGCGGGCGGGTTACACTGAAGCTTTCTTT.

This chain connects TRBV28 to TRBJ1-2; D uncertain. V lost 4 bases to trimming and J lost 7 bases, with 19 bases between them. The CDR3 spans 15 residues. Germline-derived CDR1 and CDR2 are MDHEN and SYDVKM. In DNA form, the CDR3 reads TGTGCCAGCAGTTGGGCCGGAGGGCCCCGGCCTGGCTACACCTTC. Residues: CASSWAGGPRPGYTF.